One TCR beta chain is described in this entry. This sample is part of a study of blood T cell repertoires in COVID-19. The germline V gene has CDR1 LNHDA and CDR2 SQIVND (reference sequence). This CDR3 has 15 amino acids. Trimming took 6 bases from V and 4 from J; bases not matched to a gene: 7. Some clones are missing from TCRdb's copy, which holds only in-frame ones; the method was immunoSEQ multiplex PCR. The top ten clones hold roughly 4.9% of a sample with approximately 220,000 clones, 80% to 90% of them seen once. The sequence was obtained from a woman aged 25 to 39 who had been exposed to COVID-19. J is TRBJ1-5 and V is TRBV19; 9 bases align to TRBD1. Sequencing was carried out using PBMCs or T cells enriched from blood (not recorded which). This CDR3 is CASSPTGGQNQPQHF. The CDR3 nucleotides read TGTGCCAGTAGCCCCACAGGGGGCCAGAATCAGCCCCAGCATTTT.